The rows below give T cell receptor beta chains drawn from one sample of a study of T cells in Graves' hyperthyroidism and ophthalmopathy. From the multiplex PCR reads, TCRdb called clonotypes with MiXCR, one entry per CDR3 protein. The profile covers some 300,000 distinct CDR3 sequences, with 16% appearing a single time and 33% taken by the ten largest. Source material: blood. The source of these receptors is a man aged 30 to 39 with Graves' hyperthyroidism. CDR3s include the opening cysteine and the closing phenylalanine or tryptophan. The D gene is left open where the match is weak. Size values are once, few and many counts, or a class for expanded clones, and some rows have none.

15,TRBJ2-3,TRBV29-1,many,TRBD2,CSANLLAGSTDTQYF
15,TRBJ2-7,TRBV11-2,many,.,CASSQGRDSSYEQYF
12,TRBJ2-7,TRBV28,many,.,CASSSFPYEQYF
12,TRBJ1-2,TRBV6-2/TRBV6-3,few,.,CASQTTNYGYTF
15,TRBJ2-7,TRBV20-1,many,.,CSASIEGPGAYEQYF
17,TRBJ2-7,TRBV5-1,many,TRBD2,CASSLGPGLAYNYEQYF
16,TRBJ1-1,TRBV6-1,many,.,CASNPLSADLNTEAFF
12,TRBJ1-1,TRBV4-1,few,.,CASSPIGSEAFF
15,TRBJ2-7,TRBV2,many,TRBD1,CASTKEGTGGFGQYF
15,TRBJ2-7,TRBV2,.,TRBD1,CASRADRGALYEQYF
12,TRBJ1-2,TRBV15,.,.,CATSTSNYGYTF
15,TRBJ1-6,TRBV5-1,.,TRBD1,CASSLVAGGNSPLHF
13,TRBJ1-1,TRBV2,many,.,CASNAERDTEAFF
15,TRBJ1-6,TRBV6-1,.,.,CASRRTTEKWSPLHF
13,TRBJ1-4,TRBV20-1,.,.,CSARARDHEKLFF
22,TRBJ2-1,TRBV6-1,few,TRBD2,CASSPPIRDYIGPTLVYNEQFF
10,TRBJ2-1,TRBV2,many,.,CASRGPEQFF
12,TRBJ2-7,TRBV2,many,.,CASSVVLGEQYF
16,TRBJ2-1,TRBV12-3/TRBV12-4,many,TRBD2,CASTDLTSGSYNEQFF
12,TRBJ2-3,TRBV13,many,.,CASSLLADTQYF
13,TRBJ1-2,TRBV24-1,few,.,CATSVETGFGYTF
16,TRBJ1-2,TRBV27,.,.,CASSWGLGQLPYGYTF
13,TRBJ2-7,TRBV12-3/TRBV12-4,.,TRBD2,CASTYGTNYEQYF
12,TRBJ2-1,TRBV5-1,many,.,CASSLPGEEQFF
15,TRBJ2-7,TRBV10-2,.,.,CASSESPRYHYEQYF
21,TRBJ2-6,TRBV25-1,.,.,CASSDSRWLRDNGSGANVLTF
13,TRBJ2-5,TRBV30,many,.,CAWARDRQETQYF
15,TRBJ1-5,TRBV10-3,.,.,CAISAPGGSNQPQHF
15,TRBJ2-7,TRBV20-1,.,TRBD2,CSAREGSGSATERYF
17,TRBJ2-2,TRBV12-3/TRBV12-4,.,.,CASSAGTRGEGTGELFF
14,TRBJ2-5,TRBV2,many,TRBD2,CASSVRTRKETQYF
15,TRBJ2-7,TRBV15,many,.,CATSSHGGRDYEQYF
14,TRBJ1-5,TRBV2,many,TRBD1,CASSSGTDDQPQHF
15,TRBJ2-2,TRBV5-1,many,TRBD1,CASSRTGGLTGELFF
15,TRBJ2-1,TRBV9,few,.,CASSARGRAIDEQFF
15,TRBJ2-7,TRBV15,few,.,CATSRDPGRGYEQYF
15,TRBJ2-7,TRBV7-9,few,TRBD2,CASSSWTSGSYEQYF
16,TRBJ2-1,TRBV20-1,few,.,CSARASNFSSYNEQFF
13,TRBJ1-4,TRBV9,.,.,CASSPGSNEKLFF
16,TRBJ2-1,TRBV2,many,.,CASNPYPGAKDNEQFF
13,TRBJ2-1,TRBV7-2,many,.,CASSQQSYNEQFF
14,TRBJ2-1,TRBV20-1,many,TRBD2,CSGTSGMTYNEQFF
13,TRBJ2-1,TRBV12-3/TRBV12-4,.,TRBD2,CASRPELASEQFF
15,TRBJ2-2,TRBV18,few,.,CASSPPRTGTGELFF